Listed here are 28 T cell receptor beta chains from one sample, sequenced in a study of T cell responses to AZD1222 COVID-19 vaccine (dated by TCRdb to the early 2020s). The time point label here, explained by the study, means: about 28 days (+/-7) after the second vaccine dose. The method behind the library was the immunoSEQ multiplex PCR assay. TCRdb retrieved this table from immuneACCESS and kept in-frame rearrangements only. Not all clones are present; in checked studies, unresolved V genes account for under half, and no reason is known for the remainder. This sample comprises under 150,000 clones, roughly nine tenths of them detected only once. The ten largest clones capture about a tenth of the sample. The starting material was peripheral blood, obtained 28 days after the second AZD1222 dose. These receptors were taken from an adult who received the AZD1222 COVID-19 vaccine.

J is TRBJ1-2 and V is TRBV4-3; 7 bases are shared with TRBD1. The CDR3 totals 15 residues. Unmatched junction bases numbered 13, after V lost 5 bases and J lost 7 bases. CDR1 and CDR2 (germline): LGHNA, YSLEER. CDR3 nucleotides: TGCGCCAGCAGCACGAATCCGGGACAGAGGACTGGCTACACCTTC. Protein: CASSTNPGQRTGYTF.

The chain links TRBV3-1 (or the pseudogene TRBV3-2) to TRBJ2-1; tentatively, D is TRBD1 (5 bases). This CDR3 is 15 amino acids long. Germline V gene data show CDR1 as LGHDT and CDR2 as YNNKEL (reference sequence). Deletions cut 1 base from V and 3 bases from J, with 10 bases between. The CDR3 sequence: CASSQVQGYYNEQFF. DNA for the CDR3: TGTGCCAGCAGCCAAGTTCAGGGTTACTACAATGAGCAGTTCTTC.

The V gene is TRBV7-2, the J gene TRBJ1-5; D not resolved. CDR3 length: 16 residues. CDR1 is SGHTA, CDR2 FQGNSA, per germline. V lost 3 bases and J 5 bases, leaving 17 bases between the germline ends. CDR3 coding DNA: TGTGCCAGCAGCTTGGTAGCCGGGGATTTTGATCAGCCCCAGCATTTT. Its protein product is CASSLVAGDFDQPQHF.

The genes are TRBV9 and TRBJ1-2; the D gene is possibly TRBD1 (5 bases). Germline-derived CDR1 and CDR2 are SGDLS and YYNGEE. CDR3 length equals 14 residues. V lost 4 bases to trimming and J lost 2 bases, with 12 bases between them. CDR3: CASSKQVGNYGYTF. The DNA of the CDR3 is TGTGCCAGCAGCAAACAGGTGGGGAACTATGGCTACACCTTC.

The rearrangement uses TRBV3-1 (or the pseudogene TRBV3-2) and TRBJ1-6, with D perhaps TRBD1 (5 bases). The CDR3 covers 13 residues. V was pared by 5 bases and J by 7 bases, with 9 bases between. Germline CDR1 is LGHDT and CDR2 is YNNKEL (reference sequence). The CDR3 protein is CASSNGGNSPLHF. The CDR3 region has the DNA TGTGCCAGCAGCAACGGGGGAAATTCACCCCTCCACTTT.

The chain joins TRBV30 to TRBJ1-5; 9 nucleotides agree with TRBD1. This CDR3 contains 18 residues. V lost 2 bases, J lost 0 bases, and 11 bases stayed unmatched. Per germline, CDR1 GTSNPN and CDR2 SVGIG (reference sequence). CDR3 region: CAWSIARTGDHSNQPQHF. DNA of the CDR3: TGTGCCTGGAGTATAGCGCGGACAGGGGACCATAGCAATCAGCCCCAGCATTTT.

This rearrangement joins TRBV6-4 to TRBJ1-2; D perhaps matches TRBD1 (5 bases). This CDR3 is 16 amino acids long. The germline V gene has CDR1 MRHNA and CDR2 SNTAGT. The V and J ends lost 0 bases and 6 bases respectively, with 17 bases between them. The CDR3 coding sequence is TGTGCCAGCAGTGACTCGGGGACTGCCGGCCTAGATGGCTACACCTTC. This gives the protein CASSDSGTAGLDGYTF.

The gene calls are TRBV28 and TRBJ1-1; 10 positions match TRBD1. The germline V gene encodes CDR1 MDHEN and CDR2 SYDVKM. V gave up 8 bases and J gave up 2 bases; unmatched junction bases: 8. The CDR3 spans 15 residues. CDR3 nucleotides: TGTGCCAGCCTGGACAGGGGGGGTTCCAACACTGAAGCTTTCTTT. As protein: CASLDRGGSNTEAFF.

DNA for the CDR3: TGTGCCAGCAGCTTATACCCAGGTGGGGCCGAGCAGTACTTC. Translation gives CASSLYPGGAEQYF. V usage is TRBV13 and J usage is TRBJ2-7, with a tentative D call TRBD1 (5 bases). V was trimmed by 2 bases and J by 6 bases, leaving 14 bases between them. The CDR3 is made up of 14 amino acids. Looked up from germline, CDR1 is PRHDT and CDR2 is FYEKMQ (reference sequence).

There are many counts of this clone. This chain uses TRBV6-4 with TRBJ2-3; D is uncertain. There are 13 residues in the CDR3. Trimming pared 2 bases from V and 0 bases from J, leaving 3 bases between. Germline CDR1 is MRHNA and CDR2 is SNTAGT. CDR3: CASSDASTDTQYF. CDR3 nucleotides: TGTGCCAGCAGTGACGCTAGCACAGATACGCAGTATTTT.

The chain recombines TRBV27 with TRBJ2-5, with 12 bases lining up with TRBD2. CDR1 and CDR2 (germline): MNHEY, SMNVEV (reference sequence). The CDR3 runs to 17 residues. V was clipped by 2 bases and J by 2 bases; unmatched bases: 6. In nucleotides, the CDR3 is TGTGCCAGCAGTTTACTAGCGGGAGGGCCGGGGCAAGAGACCCAGTACTTC. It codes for CASSLLAGGPGQETQYF.

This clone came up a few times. This CDR3 reads CASSPPTGGNYGYTF. The DNA of the CDR3 is TGTGCCAGCAGCCCCCCGACGGGGGGGAACTATGGCTACACCTTC. This chain joins TRBV7-9 and TRBJ1-2, with D tentatively TRBD1 (5 bases). V was trimmed by 5 bases and J by 2 bases, leaving 15 bases between them. Germline V CDR1 and CDR2: SEHNR, FQNEAQ (reference sequence). The CDR3 runs 15 residues.

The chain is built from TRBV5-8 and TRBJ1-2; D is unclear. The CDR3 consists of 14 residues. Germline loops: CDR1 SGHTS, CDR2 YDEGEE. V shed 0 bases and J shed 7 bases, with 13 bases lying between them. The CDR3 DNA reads TGTGCCAGCAGCTTGGTTTATGCGTCAAGTGGCTACACCTTC. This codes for CASSLVYASSGYTF.

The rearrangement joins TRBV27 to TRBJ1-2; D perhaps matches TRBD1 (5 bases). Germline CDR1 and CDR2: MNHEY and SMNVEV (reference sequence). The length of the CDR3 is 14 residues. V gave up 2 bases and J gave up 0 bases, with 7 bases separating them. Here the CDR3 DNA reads TGTGCCAGCAGTTTAAAGGGGTCTAACTATGGCTACACCTTC. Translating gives CASSLKGSNYGYTF.

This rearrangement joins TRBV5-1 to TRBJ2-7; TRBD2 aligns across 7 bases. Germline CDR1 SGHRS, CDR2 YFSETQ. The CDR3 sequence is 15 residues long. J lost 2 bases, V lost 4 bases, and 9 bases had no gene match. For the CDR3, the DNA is TGCGCCAGCAGCACGGACGGGGGAGGGACCTACGAGCAGTACTTC. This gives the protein CASSTDGGGTYEQYF.

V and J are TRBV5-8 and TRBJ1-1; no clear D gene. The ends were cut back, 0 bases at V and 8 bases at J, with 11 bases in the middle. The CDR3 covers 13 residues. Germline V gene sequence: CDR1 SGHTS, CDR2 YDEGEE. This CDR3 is CASSLGITPEAFF. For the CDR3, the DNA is TGTGCCAGCAGCTTGGGAATCACCCCCGAAGCTTTCTTT.

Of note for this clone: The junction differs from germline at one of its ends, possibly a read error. Here the CDR3 DNA reads TGTGCCAGCAGTTCAGAGGGGACAGCGACAGATAGGCAGTATTTT. Its translation: CASSSEGTATDRQYF. The genes are TRBV28 and TRBJ2-3, with TRBD1 identical over 7 bases. CDR1 MDHEN and CDR2 SYDVKM come from the germline V gene. The CDR3 sequence is 15 residues long.

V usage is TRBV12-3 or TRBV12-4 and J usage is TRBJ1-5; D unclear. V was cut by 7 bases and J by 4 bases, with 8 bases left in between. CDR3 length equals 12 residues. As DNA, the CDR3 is TGTGCCAGCATGAAGGCTAATCAGCCCCAGCATTTT. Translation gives CASMKANQPQHF.

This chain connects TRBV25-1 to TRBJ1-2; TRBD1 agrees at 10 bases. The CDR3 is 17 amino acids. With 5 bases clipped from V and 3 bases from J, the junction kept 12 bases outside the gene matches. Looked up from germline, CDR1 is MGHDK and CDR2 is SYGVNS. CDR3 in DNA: TGTGCCAGCAGTCTACTGGGGACAGGGGAGCGCGACTATGGCTACACCTTC. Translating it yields CASSLLGTGERDYGYTF.

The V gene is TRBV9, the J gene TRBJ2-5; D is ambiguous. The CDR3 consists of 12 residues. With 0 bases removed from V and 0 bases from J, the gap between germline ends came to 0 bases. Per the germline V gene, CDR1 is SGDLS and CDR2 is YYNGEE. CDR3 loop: CASSVDQETQYF. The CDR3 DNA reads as TGTGCCAGCAGCGTAGACCAAGAGACCCAGTACTTC.

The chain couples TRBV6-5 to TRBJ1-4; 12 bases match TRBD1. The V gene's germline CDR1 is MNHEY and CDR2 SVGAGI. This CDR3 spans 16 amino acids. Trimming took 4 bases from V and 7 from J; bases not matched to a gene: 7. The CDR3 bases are TGTGCCAGCAGTTCGGGACAGGGGGCGCGGGGTGAAAAACTGTTTTTT. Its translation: CASSSGQGARGEKLFF.

For the CDR3, the DNA is TGTGCCAGCAGCTTAGGTCTCGGGCGCGGCGTTGGAGAGACCCAGTACTTC. Translation: CASSLGLGRGVGETQYF. V and J are TRBV7-2 and TRBJ2-5, with unresolved D. The CDR3 spans 17 residues. V gave up 1 base and J gave up 4 bases, with 19 bases separating them. The germline CDR1 and CDR2 sequences are SGHTA and FQGNSA.

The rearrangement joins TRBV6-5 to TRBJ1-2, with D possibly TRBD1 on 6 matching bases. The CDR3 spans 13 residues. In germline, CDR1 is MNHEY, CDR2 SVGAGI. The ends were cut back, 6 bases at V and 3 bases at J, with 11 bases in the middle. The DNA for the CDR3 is TGTGCCAGCAGGTCCGGGGGCGACTATGGCTACACCTTC. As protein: CASRSGGDYGYTF.

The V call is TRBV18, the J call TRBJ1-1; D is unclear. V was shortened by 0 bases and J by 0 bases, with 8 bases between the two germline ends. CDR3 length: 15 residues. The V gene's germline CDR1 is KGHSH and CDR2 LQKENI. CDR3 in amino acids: CASSPPEALNTEAFF. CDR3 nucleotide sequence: TGTGCCAGCTCACCACCTGAAGCCCTGAACACTGAAGCTTTCTTT.

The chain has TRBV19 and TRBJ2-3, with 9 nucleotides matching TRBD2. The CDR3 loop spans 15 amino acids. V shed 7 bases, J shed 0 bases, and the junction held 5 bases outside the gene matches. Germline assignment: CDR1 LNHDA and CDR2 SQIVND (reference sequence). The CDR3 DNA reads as TGTGCCAGTACCTTTAGCGGGAGAAGCACAGATACGCAGTATTTT. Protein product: CASTFSGRSTDTQYF.

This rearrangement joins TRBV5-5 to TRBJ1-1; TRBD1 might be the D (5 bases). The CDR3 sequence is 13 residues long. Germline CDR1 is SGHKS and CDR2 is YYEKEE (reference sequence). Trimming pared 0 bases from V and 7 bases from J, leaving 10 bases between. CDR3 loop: CASSLGDRGEAFF. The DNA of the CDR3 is TGTGCCAGCAGCTTGGGCGATAGGGGTGAAGCTTTCTTT.

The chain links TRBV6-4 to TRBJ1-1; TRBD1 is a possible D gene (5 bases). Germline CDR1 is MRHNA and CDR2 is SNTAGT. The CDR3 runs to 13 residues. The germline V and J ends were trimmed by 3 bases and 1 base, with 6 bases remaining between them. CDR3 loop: CASSDGGNTEAFF. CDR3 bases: TGTGCCAGCAGTGATGGGGGGAACACTGAAGCTTTCTTT.

In DNA, the CDR3 is TGTGCCAGCAGCCGAGACAGGGGTCTTTATACAGCTAACTATGGCTACACCTTC. Translation gives CASSRDRGLYTANYGYTF. The rearrangement uses TRBV6-6 and TRBJ1-2; 8 bases are shared with TRBD1. CDR1 and CDR2 from the germline V gene are MNHNY and SVGAGI (reference sequence). The CDR3 runs to 18 residues. V lost 6 bases, J lost 0 bases, and 15 bases stayed unmatched.